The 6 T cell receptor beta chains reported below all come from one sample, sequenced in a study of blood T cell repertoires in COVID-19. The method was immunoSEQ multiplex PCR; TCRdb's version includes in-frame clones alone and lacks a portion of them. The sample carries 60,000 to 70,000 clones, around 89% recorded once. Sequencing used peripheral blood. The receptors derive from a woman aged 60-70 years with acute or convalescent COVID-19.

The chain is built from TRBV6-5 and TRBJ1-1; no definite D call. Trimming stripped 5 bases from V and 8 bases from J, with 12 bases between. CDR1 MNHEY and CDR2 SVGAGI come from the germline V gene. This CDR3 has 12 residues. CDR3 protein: CASSPYGLEAFF. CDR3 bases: TGTGCCAGCAGTCCCTACGGGTTGGAAGCTTTCTTT.

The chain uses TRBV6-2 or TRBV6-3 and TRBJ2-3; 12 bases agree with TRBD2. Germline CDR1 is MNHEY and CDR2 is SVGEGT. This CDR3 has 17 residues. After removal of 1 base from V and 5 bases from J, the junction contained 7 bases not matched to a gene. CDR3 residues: CASSYLRLAGVVDTQYF. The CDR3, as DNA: TGTGCCAGCAGTTACTTGCGACTAGCGGGAGTGGTAGATACGCAGTATTTT.

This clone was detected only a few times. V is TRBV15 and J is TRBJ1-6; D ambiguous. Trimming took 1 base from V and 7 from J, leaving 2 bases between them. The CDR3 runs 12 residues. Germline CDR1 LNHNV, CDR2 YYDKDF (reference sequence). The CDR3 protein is CATSRVNSPLHF. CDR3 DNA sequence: TGTGCCACCAGCAGAGTAAATTCACCCCTCCACTTT.

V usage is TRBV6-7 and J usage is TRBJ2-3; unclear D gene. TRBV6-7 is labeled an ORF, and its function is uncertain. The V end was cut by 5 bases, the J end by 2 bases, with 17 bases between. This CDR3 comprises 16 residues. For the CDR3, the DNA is TGTGCCAGCAGTCAACCGCCACAGCCCCCCACAGATACGCAGTATTTT. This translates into CASSQPPQPPTDTQYF.

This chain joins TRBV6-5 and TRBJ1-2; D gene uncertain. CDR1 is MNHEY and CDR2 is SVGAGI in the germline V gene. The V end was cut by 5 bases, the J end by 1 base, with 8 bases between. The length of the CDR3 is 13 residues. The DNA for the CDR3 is TGTGCCAGCAGTATTCAGGTTAACTATGGCTACACCTTC. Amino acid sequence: CASSIQVNYGYTF.

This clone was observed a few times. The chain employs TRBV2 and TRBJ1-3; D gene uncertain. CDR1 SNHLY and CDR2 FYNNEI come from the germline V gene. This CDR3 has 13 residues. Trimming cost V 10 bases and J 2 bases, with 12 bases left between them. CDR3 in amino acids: CATGRTAGNTIYF. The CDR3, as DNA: TGTGCCACCGGGAGAACGGCTGGAAACACCATATATTTT. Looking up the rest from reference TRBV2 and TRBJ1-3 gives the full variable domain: EPEVTQTPSHQVTQMGQEVILRCVPISNHLYFYWYRQILGQKVEFLVSFYNNEISEKSEIFDDQFSVERPDGSNFTLKIRSTKLEDSAMYFCATGRTAGNTIYFGEGSWLTVV.